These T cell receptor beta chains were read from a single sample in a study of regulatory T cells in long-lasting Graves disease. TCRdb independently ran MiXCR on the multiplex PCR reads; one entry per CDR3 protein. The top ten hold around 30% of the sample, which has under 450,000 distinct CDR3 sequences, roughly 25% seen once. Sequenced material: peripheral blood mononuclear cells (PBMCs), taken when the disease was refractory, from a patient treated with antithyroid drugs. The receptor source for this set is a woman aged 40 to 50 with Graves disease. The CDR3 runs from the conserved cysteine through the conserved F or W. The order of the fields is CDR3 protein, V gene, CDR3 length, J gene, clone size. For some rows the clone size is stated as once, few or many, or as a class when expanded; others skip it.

CDR3: CASSYSITTGQETQYF
V: TRBV6-2/TRBV6-3
length: 16
J: TRBJ2-5
size: many

CDR3: CASSRLAEETQYF
V: TRBV18
length: 13
J: TRBJ2-5
size: NA

CDR3: CSARDTGQWGYTF
V: TRBV20-1
length: 13
J: TRBJ1-2
size: many

CDR3: CASLGLAGAADTQYF
V: TRBV6-1
length: 15
J: TRBJ2-3
size: many

CDR3: CASGLGQAGAFF
V: TRBV12-5
length: 12
J: TRBJ1-1
size: few

CDR3: CASSFSRRAEQYF
V: TRBV13
length: 13
J: TRBJ2-7
size: few

CDR3: CASSSGLASYNEQFF
V: TRBV5-1
length: 15
J: TRBJ2-1
size: NA

CDR3: CAISLQGAPLHF
V: TRBV10-3
length: 12
J: TRBJ1-6
size: NA

CDR3: CASSLLAALYEQYF
V: TRBV11-2
length: 14
J: TRBJ2-7
size: many

CDR3: CSARPRLVTGELFF
V: TRBV20-1
length: 14
J: TRBJ2-2
size: many

CDR3: CASSEVGGGSAFF
V: TRBV25-1
length: 13
J: TRBJ1-1
size: NA

CDR3: CASSRVGNQPQHF
V: TRBV19
length: 13
J: TRBJ1-5
size: NA

CDR3: CASSLGTQGVYYGYTF
V: TRBV5-1
length: 16
J: TRBJ1-2
size: NA

CDR3: CASSLGPLTDAGKNIQYF
V: TRBV13
length: 18
J: TRBJ2-4
size: many

CDR3: CASRLTVFYGYTF
V: TRBV28
length: 13
J: TRBJ1-2
size: many

CDR3: CATSGFEGGGAEAFF
V: TRBV24-1
length: 15
J: TRBJ1-1
size: few

CDR3: CASSGEGSPNTEAFF
V: TRBV5-6
length: 15
J: TRBJ1-1
size: NA

CDR3: CASSQGQGRYQPQHF
V: TRBV12-3/TRBV12-4
length: 15
J: TRBJ1-5
size: many

CDR3: CAWFENGNTIYF
V: TRBV30
length: 12
J: TRBJ1-3
size: NA

CDR3: CASSIGSAGHYEQYF
V: TRBV19
length: 15
J: TRBJ2-7
size: NA

CDR3: CASTYRTVGSPLHF
V: TRBV28
length: 14
J: TRBJ1-6
size: many

CDR3: CASRPLAGEETQYF
V: TRBV11-1
length: 14
J: TRBJ2-5
size: many

CDR3: CASSPRQGQQETQYF
V: TRBV28
length: 15
J: TRBJ2-5
size: many

CDR3: CASSLRTAGPNTGELFF
V: TRBV5-1
length: 17
J: TRBJ2-2
size: NA

CDR3: CASSGRGWYVREQYF
V: TRBV28
length: 15
J: TRBJ2-7
size: many

CDR3: CASSWGTSGRYEQFF
V: TRBV28
length: 15
J: TRBJ2-1
size: NA

CDR3: CASSPAGTGISGANVLTF
V: TRBV7-9
length: 18
J: TRBJ2-6
size: once

CDR3: CASRTGQGGEDTQYF
V: TRBV28
length: 15
J: TRBJ2-3
size: NA

CDR3: CASSSRGWDRPYEQYF
V: TRBV5-8
length: 16
J: TRBJ2-7
size: NA

CDR3: CSVEGLLGGPEAFF
V: TRBV29-1
length: 14
J: TRBJ1-1
size: NA

CDR3: CATSDKAGVQTQYF
V: TRBV24-1
length: 14
J: TRBJ2-5
size: many

CDR3: CSVVQGAVGETQYF
V: TRBV29-1
length: 14
J: TRBJ2-5
size: many

CDR3: CASSASWGGGTEAFF
V: TRBV6-1
length: 15
J: TRBJ1-1
size: many

CDR3: CAISAGQGFEKLFF
V: TRBV10-3
length: 14
J: TRBJ1-4
size: NA

CDR3: CASSLAGGASSEAFF
V: TRBV5-1
length: 15
J: TRBJ1-1
size: many

CDR3: CASSSSGRLDEQFF
V: TRBV7-9
length: 14
J: TRBJ2-1
size: NA

CDR3: CASSLGVAGNTGELFF
V: TRBV28
length: 16
J: TRBJ2-2
size: many

CDR3: CASSLVGLAKNIQYF
V: TRBV7-9
length: 15
J: TRBJ2-4
size: many

CDR3: CASGSRGGTEAFF
V: TRBV2
length: 13
J: TRBJ1-1
size: NA

CDR3: CASSQRDSSREQFF
V: TRBV11-1
length: 14
J: TRBJ2-1
size: NA

CDR3: CASRGAGPRYQETQYF
V: TRBV2
length: 16
J: TRBJ2-5
size: many

CDR3: CASRKDRGRDIGNQPQHF
V: TRBV2
length: 18
J: TRBJ1-5
size: many

CDR3: CSVARGQGATGELFF
V: TRBV29-1
length: 15
J: TRBJ2-2
size: NA

CDR3: CASSSSGLAGDFGPYEQYF
V: TRBV28
length: 19
J: TRBJ2-7
size: many

CDR3: CASSERGREGEKLFF
V: TRBV2
length: 15
J: TRBJ1-4
size: many

CDR3: CSAGTAGRSSGANVLTF
V: TRBV20-1
length: 17
J: TRBJ2-6
size: many

CDR3: CASSQAGTGTYEQYF
V: TRBV3-1
length: 15
J: TRBJ2-7
size: few

CDR3: CASSLAGTGVDEQYF
V: TRBV7-9
length: 15
J: TRBJ2-7
size: NA